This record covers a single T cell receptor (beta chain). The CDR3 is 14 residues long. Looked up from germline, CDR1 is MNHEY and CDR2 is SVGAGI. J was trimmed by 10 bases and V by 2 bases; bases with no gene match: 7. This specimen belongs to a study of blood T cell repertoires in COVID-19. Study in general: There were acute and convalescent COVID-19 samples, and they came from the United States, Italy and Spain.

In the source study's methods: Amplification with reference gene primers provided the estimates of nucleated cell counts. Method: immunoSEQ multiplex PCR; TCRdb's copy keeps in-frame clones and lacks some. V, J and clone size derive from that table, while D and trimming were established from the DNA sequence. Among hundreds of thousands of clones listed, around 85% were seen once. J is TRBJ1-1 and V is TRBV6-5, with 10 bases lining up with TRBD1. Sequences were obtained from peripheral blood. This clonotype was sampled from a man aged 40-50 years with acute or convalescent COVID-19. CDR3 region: CASSYAGDRGRAFF. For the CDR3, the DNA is TGTGCCAGCAGTTACGCCGGGGACAGGGGTCGAGCTTTCTTT.